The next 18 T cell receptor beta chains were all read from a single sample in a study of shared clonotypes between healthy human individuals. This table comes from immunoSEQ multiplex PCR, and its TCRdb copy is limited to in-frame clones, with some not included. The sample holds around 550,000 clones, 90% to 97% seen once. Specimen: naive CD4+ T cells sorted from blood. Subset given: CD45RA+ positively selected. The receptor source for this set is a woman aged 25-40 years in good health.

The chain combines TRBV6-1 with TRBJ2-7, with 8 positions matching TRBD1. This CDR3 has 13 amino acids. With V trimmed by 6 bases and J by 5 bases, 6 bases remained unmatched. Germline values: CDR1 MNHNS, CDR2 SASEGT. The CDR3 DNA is TGTGCCAGCAGCGGAGGACAGGGTCACGAGCAGTACTTC. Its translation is CASSGGQGHEQYF.

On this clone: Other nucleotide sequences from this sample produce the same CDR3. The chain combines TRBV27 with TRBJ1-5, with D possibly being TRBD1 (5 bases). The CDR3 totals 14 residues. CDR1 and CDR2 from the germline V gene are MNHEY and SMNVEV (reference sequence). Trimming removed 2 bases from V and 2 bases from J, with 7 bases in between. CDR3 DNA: TGTGCCAGCAGTTTACAGGGTCGCAATCAGCCCCAGCATTTT. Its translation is CASSLQGRNQPQHF.

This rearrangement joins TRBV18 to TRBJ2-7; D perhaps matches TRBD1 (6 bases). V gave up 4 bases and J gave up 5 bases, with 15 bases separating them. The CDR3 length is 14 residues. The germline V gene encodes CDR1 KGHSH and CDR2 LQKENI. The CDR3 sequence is CASSRGQSRHEQYF. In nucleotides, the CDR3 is TGTGCCAGCTCACGTGGACAGTCTCGCCACGAGCAGTACTTC.

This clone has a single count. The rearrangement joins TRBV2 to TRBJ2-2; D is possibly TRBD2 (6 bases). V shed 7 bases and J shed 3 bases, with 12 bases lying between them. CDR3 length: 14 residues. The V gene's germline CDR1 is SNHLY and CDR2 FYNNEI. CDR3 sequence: CASMWGVDTGELFF. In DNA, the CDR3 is TGTGCCAGCATGTGGGGGGTGGACACCGGGGAGCTGTTTTTT.

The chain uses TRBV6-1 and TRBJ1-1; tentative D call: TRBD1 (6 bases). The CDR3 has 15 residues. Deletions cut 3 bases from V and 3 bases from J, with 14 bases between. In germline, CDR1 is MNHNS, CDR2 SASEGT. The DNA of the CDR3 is TGTGCCAGCAGTGAGCTGGGGGGCGCTTACACTGAAGCTTTCTTT. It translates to CASSELGGAYTEAFF.

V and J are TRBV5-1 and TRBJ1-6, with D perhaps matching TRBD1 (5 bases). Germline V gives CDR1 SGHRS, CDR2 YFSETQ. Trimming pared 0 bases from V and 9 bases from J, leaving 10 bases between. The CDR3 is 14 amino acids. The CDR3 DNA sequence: TGCGCCAGCAGCTTGGATATAGGGACTTCACCCCTCCACTTT. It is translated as CASSLDIGTSPLHF.

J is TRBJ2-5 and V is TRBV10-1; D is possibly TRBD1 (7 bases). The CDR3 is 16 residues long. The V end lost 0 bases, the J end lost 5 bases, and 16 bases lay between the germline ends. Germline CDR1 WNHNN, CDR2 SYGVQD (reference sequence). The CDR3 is CASSESEGALRETQYF. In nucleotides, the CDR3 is TGCGCCAGCAGTGAGTCGGAGGGGGCTCTGAGGGAGACCCAGTACTTC.

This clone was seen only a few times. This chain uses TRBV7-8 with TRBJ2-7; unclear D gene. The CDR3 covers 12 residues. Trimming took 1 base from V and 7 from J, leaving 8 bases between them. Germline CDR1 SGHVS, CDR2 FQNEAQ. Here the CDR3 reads CASSLDRREQYF. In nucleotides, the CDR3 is TGTGCCAGCAGCTTAGACCGTAGGGAGCAGTACTTC.

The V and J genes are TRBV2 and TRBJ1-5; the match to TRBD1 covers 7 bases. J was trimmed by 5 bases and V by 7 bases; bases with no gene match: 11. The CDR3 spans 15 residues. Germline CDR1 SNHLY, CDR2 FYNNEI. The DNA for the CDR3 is TGTGCCAGCACCCGACAGGGCGGAATAGATCAGCCCCAGCATTTT. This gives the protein CASTRQGGIDQPQHF.

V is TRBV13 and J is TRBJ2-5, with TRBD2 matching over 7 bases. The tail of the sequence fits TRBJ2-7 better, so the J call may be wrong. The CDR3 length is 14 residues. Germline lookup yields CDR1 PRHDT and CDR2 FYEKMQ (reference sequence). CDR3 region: CASSSSGGSYEQYF. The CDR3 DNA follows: TGTGCCAGCAGCTCCTCAGGCGGGAGCTACGAGCAGTACTTC.

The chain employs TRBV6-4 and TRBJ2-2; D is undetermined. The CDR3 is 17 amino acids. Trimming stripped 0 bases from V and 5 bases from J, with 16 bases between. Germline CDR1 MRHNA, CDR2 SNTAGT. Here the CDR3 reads CASSDSGSRVRTGELFF. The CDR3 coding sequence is TGTGCCAGCAGTGACTCGGGAAGTAGGGTGCGGACCGGGGAGCTGTTTTTT.

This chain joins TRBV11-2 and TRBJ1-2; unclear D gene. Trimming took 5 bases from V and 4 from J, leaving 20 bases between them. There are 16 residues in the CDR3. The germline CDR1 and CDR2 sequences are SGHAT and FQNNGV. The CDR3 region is CASSSRASRKTYGYTF. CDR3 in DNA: TGTGCCAGCAGCAGTCGAGCAAGCAGAAAGACCTATGGCTACACCTTC. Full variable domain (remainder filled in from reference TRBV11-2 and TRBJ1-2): EAGVAQSPRYKIIEKRQSVAFWCNPISGHATLYWYQQILGQGPKLLIQFQNNGVVDDSQLPKDRFSAERLKGVDSTLKIQPAKLEDSAVYLCASSSRASRKTYGYTFGSGTRLTVV.

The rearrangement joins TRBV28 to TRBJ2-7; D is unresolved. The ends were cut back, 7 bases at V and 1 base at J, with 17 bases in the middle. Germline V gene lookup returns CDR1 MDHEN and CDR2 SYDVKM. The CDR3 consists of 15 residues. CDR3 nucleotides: TGTGCCAGCACACGGAAGGCAGGCAAATCCTACGAGCAGTACTTC. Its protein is CASTRKAGKSYEQYF.

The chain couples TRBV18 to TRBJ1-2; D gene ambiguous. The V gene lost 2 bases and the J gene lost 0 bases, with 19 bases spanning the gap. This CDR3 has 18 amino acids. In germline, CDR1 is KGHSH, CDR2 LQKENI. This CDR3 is CASSPLSPVNKANYGYTF. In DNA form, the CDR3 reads TGTGCCAGCTCACCATTATCCCCCGTGAACAAAGCTAACTATGGCTACACCTTC.

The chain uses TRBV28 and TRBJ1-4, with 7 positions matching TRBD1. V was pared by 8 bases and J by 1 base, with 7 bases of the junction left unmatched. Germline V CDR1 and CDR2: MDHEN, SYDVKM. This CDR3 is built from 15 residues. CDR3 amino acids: CASRGTAGTNEKLFF. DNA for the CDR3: TGTGCCAGCCGGGGGACAGCGGGAACTAATGAAAAACTGTTTTTT.

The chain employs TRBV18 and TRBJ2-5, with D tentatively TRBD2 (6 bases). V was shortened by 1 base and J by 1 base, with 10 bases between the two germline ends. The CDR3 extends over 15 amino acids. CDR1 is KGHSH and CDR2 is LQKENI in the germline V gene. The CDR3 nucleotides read TGTGCCAGCTCACCACGGGACTTCAGCCAAGAGACCCAGTACTTC. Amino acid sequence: CASSPRDFSQETQYF. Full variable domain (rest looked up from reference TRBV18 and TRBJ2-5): NAGVMQNPRHLVRRRGQEARLRCSPMKGHSHVYWYRQLPEEGLKFMVYLQKENIIDESGMPKERFSAEFPKEGPSILRIQQVVRGDSAAYFCASSPRDFSQETQYFGPGTRLLVL.

The CDR3 region has the DNA TGTGCCAGCAGCTTAGGGGGAGCGAACACCGGGGAGCTGTTTTTT. This encodes CASSLGGANTGELFF. The chain recombines TRBV7-3 with TRBJ2-2; D might be TRBD1 or TRBD2, each matching 5 bases. Per the germline V gene, CDR1 is SGHTA and CDR2 is FQGTGA. V lost 2 bases, J lost 0 bases, and 7 bases lay in between. The CDR3 runs 15 residues.

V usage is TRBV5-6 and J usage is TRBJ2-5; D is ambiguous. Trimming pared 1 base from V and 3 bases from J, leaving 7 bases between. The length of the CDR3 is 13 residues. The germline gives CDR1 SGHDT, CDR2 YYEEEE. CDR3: CASSLWMEETQYF. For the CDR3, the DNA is TGTGCCAGCAGCTTGTGGATGGAAGAGACCCAGTACTTC.